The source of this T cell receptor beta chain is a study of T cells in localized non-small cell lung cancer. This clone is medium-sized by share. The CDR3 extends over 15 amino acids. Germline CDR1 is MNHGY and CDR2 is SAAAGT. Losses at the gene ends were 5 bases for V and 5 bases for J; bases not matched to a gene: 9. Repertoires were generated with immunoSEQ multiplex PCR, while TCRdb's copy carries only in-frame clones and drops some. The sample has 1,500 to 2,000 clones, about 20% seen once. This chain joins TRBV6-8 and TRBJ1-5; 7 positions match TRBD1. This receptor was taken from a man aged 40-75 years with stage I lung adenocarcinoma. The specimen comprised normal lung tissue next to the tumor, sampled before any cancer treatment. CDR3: CASSLLGDRYQPQHF. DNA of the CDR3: TGTGCCAGCAGTCTCCTTGGGGACAGATATCAGCCCCAGCATTTT.